The 18 T cell receptor beta chains below were found in one sample sequenced in a study of shared clonotypes between healthy human individuals. Generated by immunoSEQ multiplex PCR, the TCRdb table keeps only in-frame clones and is missing some. The sample yields around 1.1 million clones, more than 75% seen once. The material sequenced was memory CD4+ T cells from PBMCs. Specified subset: CD45RA-negative fraction. The receptors originated from a man between 18 and 29 years old in good health. Some clones in this sample may be carry-over from other donors' samples.

A few counts support this clone. The chain combines TRBV30 with TRBJ1-5; no reliable D call. The CDR3 spans 12 residues. V was cut by 1 base and J by 7 bases, with 8 bases left in between. Germline CDR1 GTSNPN, CDR2 SVGIG (reference sequence). The CDR3 DNA sequence: TGTGCCTGGAGTGCAGGCTGGCAGCCCCAGCATTTT. Translating it yields CAWSAGWQPQHF.

This chain connects TRBV29-1 to TRBJ2-1, with 7 bases fitting TRBD2. Germline trimming cut 4 bases from V and 3 bases from J; bases unmatched to any gene: 9. The CDR3 covers 15 residues. Germline V lookup: CDR1 SQVTM, CDR2 ANQGSEA. CDR3 sequence (DNA): TGCAGCGTTGGGGGGGGACGAAGTGGCTACAATGAGCAGTTCTTC. This sequence encodes CSVGGGRSGYNEQFF.

A note on this clone: The same CDR3 is also encoded by other DNA sequences in this sample. The chain employs TRBV18 and TRBJ1-2; D uncertain. V was pared by 3 bases and J by 2 bases, with 7 bases between. CDR1 and CDR2 from the germline V gene are KGHSH and LQKENI. The CDR3 has 13 amino acids. The CDR3 region is CASSPDGNYGYTF. The CDR3 DNA follows: TGTGCCAGCTCACCCGACGGGAACTATGGCTACACCTTC. Supplemented by reference TRBV18 and TRBJ1-2, the full variable domain reads NAGVMQNPRHLVRRRGQEARLRCSPMKGHSHVYWYRQLPEEGLKFMVYLQKENIIDESGMPKERFSAEFPKEGPSILRIQQVVRGDSAAYFCASSPDGNYGYTFGSGTRLTVV.

A few counts support this clone. V is TRBV7-9 and J is TRBJ1-1; 11 nucleotides agree with TRBD1. The ends lost 5 bases at V and 8 bases at J; junction bases unmatched: 7. CDR3 length: 14 amino acids. Germline CDR1 reads SEHNR; CDR2 reads FQNEAQ (reference sequence). The CDR3 region is CASSRTGGKDEAFF. The CDR3 DNA reads as TGTGCCAGCAGCCGGACAGGGGGCAAAGACGAAGCTTTCTTT.

The V call is TRBV6-5, the J call TRBJ1-5; 9 bases match TRBD1. The V gene's germline CDR1 is MNHEY and CDR2 SVGAGI. The V segment lost 11 bases and the J segment 6 bases; nucleotides outside the gene matches: 11. The CDR3 runs to 14 residues. This chain's CDR3 is CAWEGQGRPQPQHF. CDR3 in DNA: TGTGCCTGGGAGGGACAGGGAAGACCTCAGCCCCAGCATTTT.

This sequence joins TRBV5-1 and TRBJ1-1; TRBD1 agrees at 8 bases. CDR3 length equals 14 residues. Germline trimming cut 5 bases from V and 8 bases from J; bases unmatched to any gene: 11. Germline V gene data show CDR1 as SGHRS and CDR2 as YFSETQ. CDR3 amino acids: CASRWLTGVPEAFF. CDR3 DNA sequence: TGCGCCAGCAGGTGGCTGACAGGGGTCCCCGAAGCTTTCTTT.

V gene TRBV4-2 combines with J gene TRBJ2-7, with TRBD2 matching 14 bases. CDR1 is LGHNA and CDR2 is YNFKEQ in the germline V gene. The CDR3 contains 15 residues. Losses at the gene ends were 1 base for V and 6 bases for J; bases not matched to a gene: 2. CDR3 region: CASSQAGLAGAEQYF. DNA for the CDR3: TGTGCCAGCAGCCAAGCGGGACTAGCGGGAGCCGAGCAGTACTTC.

CDR3 DNA: TGTGCCAGCAGCTTGAGTATTGGCTCCTACAATGAGCAGTTCTTC. Protein sequence: CASSLSIGSYNEQFF. The chain recombines TRBV7-3 with TRBJ2-1; D unresolved. Germline-derived CDR1 and CDR2 are SGHTA and FQGTGA. V lost 3 bases and J lost 0, with 9 bases in between. The CDR3 sequence is 15 residues long.

The chain links TRBV28 to TRBJ2-3; possible D gene TRBD2, 6 bases. Germline values: CDR1 MDHEN, CDR2 SYDVKM. The ends were cut back, 6 bases at V and 5 bases at J, with 15 bases in the middle. This CDR3 has 14 amino acids. CDR3 region: CASSKLGREDTQYF. In nucleotides, the CDR3 is TGTGCCAGCAGCAAATTGGGGCGGGAAGATACGCAGTATTTT.

Turning to this clone: Other nucleotide sequences in the sample specify the same CDR3. The gene calls are TRBV28 and TRBJ2-5; 10 bases fit TRBD2. J was trimmed by 5 bases and V by 6 bases; bases with no gene match: 6. CDR3 length: 14 residues. Germline assignment: CDR1 MDHEN and CDR2 SYDVKM. In DNA, the CDR3 is TGTGCCAGCAGCCTAGCGGGAGTAGGGGAGACCCAGTACTTC. Translation gives CASSLAGVGETQYF.

CDR3 residues: CASSYSKVSGNTIYF. The CDR3 DNA reads TGTGCCAGCAGTTACTCGAAAGTTTCTGGAAACACCATATATTTT. This chain links TRBV6-5 with TRBJ1-3, with unresolved D. Germline values: CDR1 MNHEY, CDR2 SVGAGI. V was clipped by 0 bases and J by 1 base, with 7 bases between them. This CDR3 spans 15 amino acids.

The chain has TRBV4-3 and TRBJ2-3, with no clear D. Germline V gene lookup returns CDR1 LGHNA and CDR2 YSLEER. V lost 4 bases and J 4 bases, leaving 12 bases between the germline ends. The CDR3 extends over 14 amino acids. In DNA, the CDR3 is TGCGCCAGCAGCCCATCGGACGGTCCAGATACGCAGTATTTT. The encoded protein is CASSPSDGPDTQYF.

A word on this clone: A much larger clone sits a single nucleotide away, making a read error possible. This chain connects TRBV14 to TRBJ2-7, with D perhaps given as TRBD1 or TRBD2 (5 bases each). Germline V gives CDR1 SGHDN, CDR2 FVKESK. The CDR3 spans 13 residues. V lost 4 bases and J 0 bases, leaving 7 bases between the germline ends. CDR3 coding DNA: TGTGCCAGCAGCCCCGGGACCTCCTACGAGCAGTACTTC. As protein: CASSPGTSYEQYF. The whole variable domain, filled in from reference TRBV14 and TRBJ2-7, reads EAGVTQFPSHSVIEKGQTVTLRCDPISGHDNLYWYRRVMGKEIKFLLHFVKESKQDESGMPNNRFLAERTGGTYSTLKVQPAELEDSGVYFCASSPGTSYEQYFGPGTRLTVT.

The chain carries TRBV6-5 and TRBJ2-7; D is tentatively TRBD1 or TRBD2 (5 bases each). V lost 10 bases and J 2 bases, leaving 9 bases between the germline ends. The CDR3 loop spans 11 amino acids. Germline V gene sequence: CDR1 MNHEY, CDR2 SVGAGI. CDR3 bases: TGTGCCATCGGGACGGCCTACGAGCAGTACTTC. As protein: CAIGTAYEQYF.

V is TRBV28 and J is TRBJ1-2; D gene ambiguous. Germline CDR1 and CDR2: MDHEN and SYDVKM. There are 10 residues in the CDR3. Trimming pared 8 bases from V and 7 bases from J, leaving 8 bases between. In DNA form, the CDR3 reads TGTGCCAGCGGAGCGAGTGGCTACACCTTC. Protein: CASGASGYTF.

V usage is TRBV9 and J usage is TRBJ2-3; D is unresolved. The CDR3 sequence is 14 residues long. V gave up 0 bases and J gave up 3 bases, with 8 bases separating them. Per germline, CDR1 SGDLS and CDR2 YYNGEE. The CDR3 loop reads CASSVGPGTDTQYF. CDR3 sequence (DNA): TGTGCCAGCAGCGTAGGTCCCGGGACAGATACGCAGTATTTT.

The V gene is TRBV10-1, the J gene TRBJ2-7; perhaps TRBD1 as D (6 bases). The CDR3 contains 14 residues. The V gene's germline CDR1 is WNHNN and CDR2 SYGVQD (reference sequence). The germline V and J ends were trimmed by 2 bases and 3 bases, with 11 bases remaining between them. In nucleotides, the CDR3 is TGCGCCAGCAGTGAGAACAGGGCGATCTACGAGCAGTACTTC. As protein: CASSENRAIYEQYF.

This clone was seen a single time. The chain links TRBV10-2 to TRBJ1-5, with 7 bases matching TRBD1. The V gene end was trimmed by 5 bases and the J gene end by 5 bases; junction bases not matched to a gene: 6. There are 14 residues in the CDR3. CDR1 is WSHSY, CDR2 SAAADI, per germline. CDR3 sequence: CASSNDRAYQPQHF. Written as DNA, the CDR3 is TGCGCCAGCAGTAACGACAGGGCTTATCAGCCCCAGCATTTT.